This T cell receptor (beta chain) was sequenced during a study of blood T cell repertoires in COVID-19. This clone was detected ten times or more. Measured with immunoSEQ multiplex PCR; TCRdb has only the in-frame clones, and not every one. Of 100,000 to 150,000 clones listed, approximately 74% are singletons. Losses at the gene ends were 8 bases for V and 5 bases for J; bases not matched to a gene: 7. This CDR3 region has 14 residues. Germline loops: CDR1 MDHEN, CDR2 SYDVKM. The sample consisted of peripheral blood. The rearrangement links TRBV28 to TRBJ1-4; 8 bases are shared with TRBD1. The receptor was isolated from an elderly man with COVID-19, enrolled during active disease. DNA for the CDR3: TGTGCCAGCCTTCCAGGGACAGGAAATGAAAAACTGTTTTTT. Protein: CASLPGTGNEKLFF. The entire variable domain, with the rest obtained from reference TRBV28 and TRBJ1-4, is as follows: DVKVTQSSRYLVKRTGEKVFLECVQDMDHENMFWYRQDPGLGLRLIYFSYDVKMKEKGDIPEGYSVSREKKERFSLILESASTNQTSMYLCASLPGTGNEKLFFGSGTQLSVL.